The rows below give T cell receptor beta chains drawn from one sample of a study of blood T cell repertoires in COVID-19. Sequencing used immunoSEQ multiplex PCR; TCRdb keeps in-frame clones, though not all of them. The sample shows around 190,000 clones, 65% to 85% of them seen only once. The material sequenced was PBMCs or T cells enriched from blood (not recorded which). The receptor set was obtained from a woman younger than 45 who had been exposed to COVID-19. Each CDR3 is given with its conserved first and last residue. The D gene is left open where the match is weak. Expanded clones get a size class; other rows say once, few or many, or leave the size out.

clone size: .
D gene: TRBD2
V gene: TRBV3-1/TRBV3-2
J gene: TRBJ2-7
CDR3 DNA: TGTGCCAGCAGCCAGGCTGGTAGGAAGCGGGGAGGCGAGCAGTACTTC
CDR3 protein: CASSQAGRKRGGEQYF

clone size: .
D gene: TRBD1
V gene: TRBV29-1
J gene: TRBJ1-2
CDR3 DNA: TGCAGCGTTGAAGATCGGGTACAGGGGGGTAACTATGGCTACACCTTC
CDR3 protein: CSVEDRVQGGNYGYTF

clone size: .
D gene: .
V gene: TRBV5-6
J gene: TRBJ1-1
CDR3 DNA: TGTGCCAGCAGCTTGTTGATACTGGGCGAAGCTTTCTTT
CDR3 protein: CASSLLILGEAFF

clone size: .
D gene: TRBD1
V gene: TRBV30
J gene: TRBJ1-3
CDR3 DNA: TGTGCCTGGAGTGGAGGACAGGGGATTTACTCTGGAAACACCATATATTTT
CDR3 protein: CAWSGGQGIYSGNTIYF

clone size: .
D gene: .
V gene: TRBV3-1/TRBV3-2
J gene: TRBJ1-1
CDR3 DNA: TGTGCCAGCAGCCAATTCATGAACACTGAAGCTTTCTTT
CDR3 protein: CASSQFMNTEAFF

clone size: once
D gene: TRBD2
V gene: TRBV29-1
J gene: TRBJ2-7
CDR3 DNA: TGCAGCGTTGAGACTAGCGGCTACGAGCAGTACTTC
CDR3 protein: CSVETSGYEQYF

clone size: once
D gene: .
V gene: TRBV19
J gene: TRBJ1-4
CDR3 DNA: TGTGCCAGTAGTATATCCGGGGGGGCGTCTGAAAAACTGTTTTTT
CDR3 protein: CASSISGGASEKLFF

clone size: few
D gene: .
V gene: TRBV10-3
J gene: TRBJ1-5
CDR3 DNA: TGTGCCATCAGAAGGGAGTCCGGTCAGCCCCAGCATTTT
CDR3 protein: CAIRRESGQPQHF

clone size: .
D gene: .
V gene: TRBV5-1
J gene: TRBJ2-3
CDR3 DNA: TGCGCCAGCAGCTACGTATTCGGGGGGCTAGATACGCAGTATTTT
CDR3 protein: CASSYVFGGLDTQYF

clone size: once
D gene: .
V gene: TRBV11-2
J gene: TRBJ2-6
CDR3 DNA: TGTGCCAGCAGCGACAGCTCTGGGGCCAACGTCCTGACTTTC
CDR3 protein: CASSDSSGANVLTF

clone size: .
D gene: TRBD1
V gene: TRBV5-8
J gene: TRBJ2-5
CDR3 DNA: TGTGCCAGCAGCTTGGGGACAGGGGCCCAGCCGGGGGCCCAGTACTTC
CDR3 protein: CASSLGTGAQPGAQYF

clone size: .
D gene: .
V gene: TRBV6-2/TRBV6-3
J gene: TRBJ1-2
CDR3 DNA: TGTGCCAGCAGTTGGTCGGCCAGGGGACGCGATGGCTACACCTTC
CDR3 protein: CASSWSARGRDGYTF

clone size: .
D gene: TRBD2
V gene: TRBV18
J gene: TRBJ2-3
CDR3 DNA: TGTGCCAGCTCCCAAGGACCAGCGGGGGGTAAAACAGATACGCAGTATTTT
CDR3 protein: CASSQGPAGGKTDTQYF

clone size: .
D gene: .
V gene: TRBV4-3
J gene: TRBJ2-7
CDR3 DNA: TGCGCCAGCAGCCAAGATGGGCAGGGCAACGAGCAGTACTTC
CDR3 protein: CASSQDGQGNEQYF

clone size: .
D gene: .
V gene: TRBV7-9
J gene: TRBJ1-1
CDR3 DNA: TGTGCCAGCAGCCCCTTTCGGGGGGCGGTTGACACTGAAGCTTTCTTT
CDR3 protein: CASSPFRGAVDTEAFF

clone size: .
D gene: .
V gene: TRBV2
J gene: TRBJ2-7
CDR3 DNA: TGTGCCAGCAGTGACCCTGGGGGGGGGCACGAGCAGTACTTC
CDR3 protein: CASSDPGGGHEQYF